One sample yielded the 32 T cell receptor beta chains listed below, sequenced in a study of cytomegalovirus exposure and HLA in healthy donors. A multiplex PCR was run with 60 Vbeta primers and 13 Jbeta primers. Profiled with immunoSEQ multiplex PCR; TCRdb holds only in-frame clones, not every one. This table holds about 120,000 clones, 65% to 80% found once. Sequencing was done on a sample of PBMCs. The receptor set was obtained from a man aged 60 to 69 in good health and CMV-seropositive.

This clone was counted a single time. V and J are TRBV7-9 and TRBJ2-7; 7 nucleotides align to TRBD1. Losses at the gene ends were 5 bases for V and 2 bases for J; bases not matched to a gene: 9. From germline, CDR1 is SEHNR and CDR2 FQNEAQ (reference sequence). The CDR3 extends over 15 amino acids. The CDR3 spells CASSVPGDRAYEQYF. CDR3 DNA: TGTGCCAGCAGCGTTCCCGGCGACAGGGCCTACGAGCAGTACTTC.

The V gene is TRBV2, the J gene TRBJ2-7, with TRBD1 as a possible D gene (6 bases). The CDR3 has 13 residues. CDR1 is SNHLY, CDR2 FYNNEI, per germline. V was cut by 5 bases and J by 7 bases, with 15 bases left in between. CDR3 DNA sequence: TGTGCCAGCAGTTCCACAGGGTTAGAGGAGCAGTACTTC. Its protein product is CASSSTGLEEQYF.

The chain couples TRBV7-9 to TRBJ2-7, with 9 nucleotides matching TRBD1. CDR1 is SEHNR and CDR2 is FQNEAQ in the germline V gene (reference sequence). CDR3 size: 16 residues. V gave up 4 bases and J gave up 2 bases; unmatched junction bases: 9. The CDR3 DNA reads as TGTGCCAGCAGCTCCCGTACAGGGGGCGAGACCTACGAGCAGTACTTC. This translates into CASSSRTGGETYEQYF. Full variable domain (missing parts from reference TRBV7-9 and TRBJ2-7): DTGVSQNPRHKITKRGQNVTFRCDPISEHNRLYWYRQTLGQGPEFLTYFQNEAQLEKSRLLSDRFSAERPKGSFSTLEIQRTEQGDSAMYLCASSSRTGGETYEQYFGPGTRLTVT.

The chain employs TRBV7-3 and TRBJ1-3; no firm D call. V was cut by 1 base and J by 0 bases, with 7 bases left in between. Germline CDR1 is SGHTA and CDR2 is FQGTGA. The CDR3 is 15 residues long. This CDR3 is CASSLSRHSGNTIYF. The CDR3 coding sequence is TGTGCCAGCAGCTTAAGCCGACACTCTGGAAACACCATATATTTT.

The sample holds a few counts of this clone. The chain uses TRBV5-5 and TRBJ1-1; tentative D call: TRBD1 (5 bases). V lost 4 bases, J lost 1 base, and 14 bases lay in between. Looked up from germline, CDR1 is SGHKS and CDR2 is YYEKEE (reference sequence). The CDR3 is 15 residues long. CDR3 coding DNA: TGTGCCAGCAGCACCTCGACAGCGAGGAACACTGAAGCTTTCTTT. Translation: CASSTSTARNTEAFF.

V and J are TRBV25-1 and TRBJ1-6; tentative D call: TRBD1 (5 bases). Trimming cost V 4 bases and J 5 bases, with 9 bases left between them. This CDR3 comprises 14 residues. Germline V lookup: CDR1 MGHDK, CDR2 SYGVNS. CDR3 protein: CASSGTRNNSPLHF. CDR3 in DNA: TGTGCCAGCAGTGGGACACGGAATAATTCACCCCTCCACTTT.

This chain uses TRBV7-3 with TRBJ2-1; D unresolved. The germline V and J ends were trimmed by 4 bases and 7 bases, with 11 bases remaining between them. Germline loops: CDR1 SGHTA, CDR2 FQGTGA. The CDR3 is 13 amino acids. The CDR3 DNA reads TGTGCCAGCAGCTCCCCCTCACTAAATGAGCAGTTCTTC. Protein: CASSSPSLNEQFF.

V gene TRBV5-4 combines with J gene TRBJ1-6; D gene unclear. The CDR3 has 16 amino acids. The V end lost 1 base, the J end lost 0 bases, and 8 bases lay between the germline ends. The germline V gene has CDR1 SGHNT and CDR2 YYREEE (reference sequence). This CDR3 reads CASSLTPSSYNSPLHF. The CDR3 bases are TGTGCCAGCAGCTTGACTCCGAGCTCCTATAATTCACCCCTCCACTTT.

V and J are TRBV12-5 and TRBJ2-3; TRBD2 agrees at 7 bases. Germline CDR1 reads LGHNT; CDR2 reads FRNRAP. V lost 3 bases to trimming and J lost 3 bases; unmatched junction nucleotides: 12. This CDR3 has 17 amino acids. CDR3 sequence: CASGLSGGHKRTDTQYF. Here the CDR3 DNA reads TGTGCTAGTGGTTTATCGGGAGGACACAAGAGGACAGATACGCAGTATTTT.

In its sample, this clone was seen a few times. The chain combines TRBV9 with TRBJ2-7, with TRBD2 matching over 14 bases. This CDR3 contains 18 residues. CDR1 is SGDLS and CDR2 is YYNGEE in the germline V gene. Losses at the gene ends were 4 bases for V and 3 bases for J; bases not matched to a gene: 12. The CDR3 here is CASSLGTSGSRRGYEQYF. The CDR3 DNA reads as TGTGCCAGCAGCCTAGGGACTAGCGGGAGCCGCCGGGGCTACGAGCAGTACTTC.

The chain is built from TRBV5-1 and TRBJ2-2, with 8 nucleotides matching TRBD2. CDR3 length equals 15 residues. J was trimmed by 7 bases and V by 1 base; bases with no gene match: 6. In germline, CDR1 is SGHRS, CDR2 YFSETQ. This CDR3 reads CASSLSGSRVGELFF. The CDR3 DNA follows: TGCGCCAGCAGCTTGAGCGGGAGCCGGGTCGGGGAGCTGTTTTTT.

V gene TRBV5-6 combines with J gene TRBJ1-5, with D maybe TRBD1 (5 bases). CDR3 length equals 15 residues. V dropped 4 bases and J dropped 7 bases, with 18 bases sitting between them. The V gene's germline CDR1 is SGHDT and CDR2 YYEEEE. CDR3 amino acids: CASSPGEGRHQPQHF. The CDR3 DNA reads TGTGCCAGCAGCCCGGGGGAGGGACGGCACCAGCCCCAGCATTTT.

The chain joins TRBV5-8 to TRBJ2-2; TRBD1 matches 8 bases. The ends lost 1 base at V and 4 bases at J; junction bases unmatched: 6. The germline V gene encodes CDR1 SGHTS and CDR2 YDEGEE. The CDR3 length is 16 residues. The chain's CDR3 is CASSLRTGGSTGELFF. CDR3 nucleotide sequence: TGTGCCAGCAGCTTGCGTACAGGGGGTAGCACCGGGGAGCTGTTTTTT.

This clone has more than one count but fewer than ten. V gene TRBV5-1 combines with J gene TRBJ1-1, with 7 bases matching TRBD1. The CDR3 is 21 residues long. Germline-derived CDR1 and CDR2 are SGHRS and YFSETQ. The V and J ends lost 4 bases and 3 bases, in that order; junction bases with no gene match: 27. CDR3 nucleotide sequence: TGCGCCAGCAGCCCCGGGACAGCCTTACAAAGAGTAACCCTAAGGGACACTGAAGCTTTCTTT. Its translation: CASSPGTALQRVTLRDTEAFF.

The chain uses TRBV2 and TRBJ2-6; a possible D gene is TRBD2 (5 bases). Trimming shortened V by 5 bases and J by 0 bases, and 20 bases separated the two germline ends. CDR1 and CDR2 (germline): SNHLY, FYNNEI. The CDR3 runs to 19 residues. The CDR3 loop reads CASSLVKDKTSSGANVLTF. The CDR3, as DNA: TGTGCCAGCAGTCTCGTCAAGGATAAAACTAGCTCTGGGGCCAACGTCCTGACTTTC.

This rearrangement joins TRBV2 to TRBJ1-1; D may be TRBD1 (5 bases). The germline V and J ends were trimmed by 5 bases and 3 bases, with 13 bases remaining between them. Germline V gene sequence: CDR1 SNHLY, CDR2 FYNNEI. This CDR3 has 14 amino acids. CDR3 in DNA: TGTGCCAGCAGTCGGGAGGGACGGGACACTGAAGCTTTCTTT. Translating it yields CASSREGRDTEAFF.

The chain recombines TRBV20-1 with TRBJ2-7, with D hard to call. Trimming took 1 base from V and 7 from J, leaving 2 bases between them. CDR3 length equals 9 residues. Looked up from germline, CDR1 is DFQATT and CDR2 is SNEGSKA (reference sequence). CDR3 DNA: TGCAGTGCTAGAGCGGAGCAGTACTTC. Residues: CSARAEQYF.

This clone has a single count. The rearrangement links TRBV6-5 to TRBJ1-6; possible D gene TRBD1, 5 bases. Trimming left V 6 bases short and J 7 bases short, with 16 bases between. In germline, CDR1 is MNHEY, CDR2 SVGAGI. CDR3 length: 15 amino acids. CDR3 sequence (DNA): TGTGCCAGCAGCACCTCCCCCAACAGGAATTCACCCCTCCACTTT. Its translation is CASSTSPNRNSPLHF.

The chain recombines TRBV7-3 with TRBJ1-1, with TRBD1 identical over 8 bases. Germline loops: CDR1 SGHTA, CDR2 FQGTGA. The CDR3 sequence is 13 residues long. Germline trimming cut 5 bases from V and 5 bases from J; bases unmatched to any gene: 4. The CDR3 loop is CASSVQGGTEAFF. In nucleotides, the CDR3 is TGTGCCAGCAGCGTACAGGGGGGAACTGAAGCTTTCTTT.

The chain uses TRBV5-1 and TRBJ1-2, with 7 nucleotides matching TRBD1. V dropped 5 bases and J dropped 2; count of bases not matched to a gene: 3. Germline values: CDR1 SGHRS, CDR2 YFSETQ. This CDR3 region has 13 residues. CDR3 DNA sequence: TGCGCCAGCAGGCTGGGACAGAACTATGGCTACACCTTC. This gives the protein CASRLGQNYGYTF.

This sequence joins TRBV10-1 and TRBJ2-7; D might be TRBD2 (5 bases). The CDR3 is made up of 12 amino acids. Trimming took 3 bases from V and 3 from J, leaving 6 bases between them. Germline CDR1 reads WNHNN; CDR2 reads SYGVQD (reference sequence). CDR3 nucleotides: TGCGCCAGCAGTGAACGGGGCTACGAGCAGTACTTC. Amino acids: CASSERGYEQYF.

CDR3 nucleotide sequence: TGTGCCAGCAGCCTCAGTCGGGGGGCTGTTGGCTACACCTTC. Amino acid sequence: CASSLSRGAVGYTF. The rearrangement joins TRBV14 to TRBJ1-2, with D perhaps TRBD1 (6 bases). The germline V and J ends were trimmed by 4 bases and 7 bases, with 16 bases remaining between them. CDR3 size: 14 residues. The germline CDR1 and CDR2 sequences are SGHDN and FVKESK.

The chain carries TRBV5-1 and TRBJ2-3, with 7 bases fitting TRBD1. The CDR3 spans 15 residues. Germline CDR1 and CDR2: SGHRS and YFSETQ. V shed 3 bases, J shed 1 base, and the junction held 5 bases outside the gene matches. CDR3 sequence: CASSSEGAGTDTQYF. The CDR3 region has the DNA TGCGCCAGCAGCTCTGAGGGGGCGGGCACAGATACGCAGTATTTT.

The V call is TRBV5-1, the J call TRBJ2-2; 11 bases are shared with TRBD1. Germline V CDR1 and CDR2: SGHRS, YFSETQ. CDR3 length: 15 residues. V gave up 4 bases and J gave up 6 bases; unmatched junction bases: 5. CDR3 amino acids: CASSTGTGGPGELFF. The CDR3 bases are TGCGCCAGCAGCACCGGGACAGGGGGTCCCGGGGAGCTGTTTTTT.

The rearrangement links TRBV7-9 to TRBJ2-1, with TRBD1 matching 7 bases. J lost 6 bases, V lost 7 bases, and 12 bases had no gene match. CDR1 is SEHNR, CDR2 FQNEAQ, per germline (reference sequence). This CDR3 is built from 15 residues. This CDR3 reads CASTLTGKGTNEQFF. In DNA form, the CDR3 reads TGTGCCAGCACCTTGACAGGGAAGGGAACCAATGAGCAGTTCTTC.

CDR3 sequence (DNA): TGTGCCAGCAGTTTCGGGACAGGGAACGGCAATCAGCCCCAGCATTTT. Residues: CASSFGTGNGNQPQHF. V usage is TRBV27 and J usage is TRBJ1-5; 9 nucleotides align to TRBD1. Germline V CDR1 and CDR2: MNHEY, SMNVEV (reference sequence). The CDR3 is 16 residues long. V dropped 3 bases and J dropped 2; count of bases not matched to a gene: 5.

This chain joins TRBV28 and TRBJ1-2; the D gene is possibly TRBD1 (6 bases). Trimming cost V 2 bases and J 8 bases, with 9 bases left between them. Germline CDR1 MDHEN, CDR2 SYDVKM. The CDR3 sequence is 12 residues long. The CDR3 nucleotides read TGTGCCAGCAGTTTACCCAGGGGAGGCTACACCTTC. Translated: CASSLPRGGYTF.

CDR3 protein: CASSSEMGAGADTQYF. CDR3 nucleotide sequence: TGTGCCAGCAGCTCAGAGATGGGGGCAGGGGCAGATACGCAGTATTTT. The V gene is TRBV9, the J gene TRBJ2-3; tentative D call: TRBD1 (6 bases). CDR1 is SGDLS and CDR2 is YYNGEE in the germline V gene. The length of the CDR3 is 16 residues. V lost 4 bases and J 4 bases, leaving 19 bases between the germline ends.

This clone was seen more than once but under ten times. The chain employs TRBV6-5 and TRBJ2-7; TRBD1 agrees at 9 bases. CDR1 and CDR2 (germline): MNHEY, SVGAGI. CDR3 size: 15 residues. The V segment lost 11 bases and the J segment 4 bases; nucleotides outside the gene matches: 15. The CDR3 DNA sequence: TGTGCCCCCCTAGGCGGGGACAGGGAGTTTTACGAGCAGTACTTC. It encodes CAPLGGDREFYEQYF.

This clone was recorded a few times. The chain carries TRBV2 and TRBJ2-1, with D tentatively TRBD2 (5 bases). CDR1 SNHLY and CDR2 FYNNEI come from the germline V gene. Trimming stripped 10 bases from V and 3 bases from J, with 13 bases between. The CDR3 loop spans 13 amino acids. The DNA of the CDR3 is TGTGCCAAGAGTTCTGAGGGCTACAATGAGCAGTTCTTC. It codes for CAKSSEGYNEQFF. Full variable domain (remainder filled in from reference TRBV2 and TRBJ2-1): EPEVTQTPSHQVTQMGQEVILRCVPISNHLYFYWYRQILGQKVEFLVSFYNNEISEKSEIFDDQFSVERPDGSNFTLKIRSTKLEDSAMYFCAKSSEGYNEQFFGPGTRLTVL.

This clone was detected only a few times. As DNA, the CDR3 is TGTGCCAGCAGCCCCTACGGGGAGGCCTTGAACACTGAAGCTTTCTTT. Its protein product is CASSPYGEALNTEAFF. The chain recombines TRBV5-4 with TRBJ1-1; D gene uncertain. The CDR3 runs to 16 residues. V gave up 4 bases and J gave up 0 bases, with 16 bases separating them. CDR1 and CDR2 from the germline V gene are SGHNT and YYREEE (reference sequence).

The V gene is TRBV7-9, the J gene TRBJ2-1; 12 bases are shared with TRBD2. This CDR3 is built from 17 residues. Germline V gene data show CDR1 as SEHNR and CDR2 as FQNEAQ (reference sequence). J was trimmed by 5 bases and V by 5 bases; bases with no gene match: 10. CDR3 sequence reads: CASSQAVLAGGHNEQFF. The CDR3 nucleotides are TGTGCCAGCAGCCAAGCCGTCCTAGCGGGGGGGCACAATGAGCAGTTCTTC.